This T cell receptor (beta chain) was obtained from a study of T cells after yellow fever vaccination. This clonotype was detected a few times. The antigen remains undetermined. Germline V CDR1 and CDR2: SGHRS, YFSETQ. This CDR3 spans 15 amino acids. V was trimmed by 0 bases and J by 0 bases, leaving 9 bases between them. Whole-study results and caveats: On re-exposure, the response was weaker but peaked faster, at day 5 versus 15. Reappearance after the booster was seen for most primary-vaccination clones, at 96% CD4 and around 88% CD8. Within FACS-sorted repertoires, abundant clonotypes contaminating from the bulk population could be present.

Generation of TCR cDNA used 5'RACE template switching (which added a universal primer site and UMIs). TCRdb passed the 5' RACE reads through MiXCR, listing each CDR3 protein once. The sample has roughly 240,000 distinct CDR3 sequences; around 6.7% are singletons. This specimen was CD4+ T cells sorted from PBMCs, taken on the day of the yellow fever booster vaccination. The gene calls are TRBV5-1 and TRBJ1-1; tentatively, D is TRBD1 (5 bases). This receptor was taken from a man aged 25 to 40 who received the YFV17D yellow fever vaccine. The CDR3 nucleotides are TGCGCCAGCAGCTTGGCTAGGGGTCTGAACACTGAAGCTTTCTTT. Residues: CASSLARGLNTEAFF. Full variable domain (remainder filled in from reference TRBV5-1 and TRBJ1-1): KAGVTQTPRYLIKTRGQQVTLSCSPISGHRSVSWYQQTPGQGLQFLFEYFSETQRNKGNFPGRFSGRQFSNSRSEMNVSTLELGDSALYLCASSLARGLNTEAFFGQGTRLTVV.